The clone carrying this T cell receptor (beta chain) appeared a few times. Assignment of participants to cohorts was predicated upon participant-reported clinical history. Donors of Cohort 3 who recovered were those that had two negative PCRs, clearance, or symptom resolution. From germline, CDR1 is ENHRY and CDR2 SYGVKD. The CDR3 loop spans 13 amino acids. V was shortened by 2 bases and J by 0 bases, with 4 bases between the two germline ends. The sample originates from a study of blood T cell repertoires in COVID-19. Study information: The analysed material was cDNA or gDNA that came from T cells, B-cell-depleted T cells, or PBMCs.

In the original processing: Quantification of nucleated cells was approximated via reference gene primer amplification. This table comes from immunoSEQ multiplex PCR, and its TCRdb copy is limited to in-frame clones, with some not included. V and J calls and clone size come straight from that table; D and trimming were deduced from the DNA. The profile shows under 200,000 clones, over 65% of them singletons. This chain links TRBV10-3 with TRBJ1-1; no definite D call. The clonotype was recovered from a woman aged 45 to 65 who had recovered from COVID-19. Sequenced sample: PBMCs or T cells enriched from blood (not recorded which). The CDR3 region has the DNA TGTGCCATCAGTGAGGTTATGAACACTGAAGCTTTCTTT. Translated, it gives CAISEVMNTEAFF.